This T cell receptor (beta chain) was sequenced in a study of T cells in Graves' hyperthyroidism and ophthalmopathy. V shed 3 bases and J 4 bases; nucleotides not matched to a gene: 6. The CDR3 is 16 residues long. Germline V lookup: CDR1 KGHDR, CDR2 SFDVKD. The PBMCs were taken from 10 ml of fresh peripheral blood. There are many counts of this clonotype. Researchers amplified the TCR beta CDR3 regions from RNA transcripts. The HTBI primer set drove a first-round RT-PCR of the TCR CDR3. TCRdb analysed the multiplex PCR reads with MiXCR anew, one entry per CDR3 protein. The sample lists 450,000 to 650,000 distinct CDR3 sequences, around 14% occurring once.

This TCR was sampled from a woman aged 18-29 years with Graves' ophthalmopathy. The chain couples TRBV24-1 to TRBJ2-3; TRBD1 matches at 10 bases. The sequenced sample consisted of blood. CDR3 in amino acids: CATSDPPGQGSDTQYF. The CDR3 coding sequence is TGTGCCACCAGTGATCCCCCGGGACAGGGGTCAGATACGCAGTATTTT.